The rows below give T cell receptor beta chains drawn from one sample of a study of blood T cells in healthy people across ages. TCRdb re-analysed the 5' RACE reads in MiXCR, keeping a single row per CDR3 protein. This table has some 1.7 million distinct CDR3 sequences, over 25% appearing once. Sequenced material: blood. The receptor set was obtained from a woman in her 30s in good health. The CDR3 runs from the conserved cysteine through the conserved F or W. Some rows have no size entry. The others give once, few or many, or a class for an expanded clone.

cdr3_aa v_call clone_size
CSVGLRLKVETQYF TRBV29-1 NA
CSVRDTTRPVEQFF TRBV20-1 NA
CASGDRGMKTQYF TRBV10-1 NA
CSATVRKTQYF TRBV20-1 many
CASSGPTGTRKFF TRBV9 few
CASSLRLAGAQETQFF TRBV5-6 NA
CATSDSKRTAKETQYF TRBV24-1 few
CASSEKDRGRWAQPQHF TRBV10-2 few
CASSSGTVYNEQFF TRBV5-1 many
CASSAPEAADTQYF TRBV6-6 NA
CSARGGPPTETQYF TRBV20-1 once
CASSLDVRDSPLHF TRBV11-2 NA
CASTSPRSGANVLTF TRBV19 NA
CASSYAGAPGNEQFF TRBV6-5 many
CASTPYPNPTGNYEQYF TRBV6-1 NA
CASRKGTDSNQPQHF TRBV6-1 few
CASSLAGSGDEQYF TRBV7-2 once
CASSRGLPGLAGGNEQFF TRBV3-1 few
CASGVGYGYIF TRBV6-1 NA
CVSSLDGQGRTQYF TRBV7-2 NA
CSAANPAYIYNEQFF TRBV20-1 NA
CASSFQAGNQPQHF TRBV28 few
CASSVTGTEYYEQYF TRBV27 NA
CSVAEGGYTF TRBV29-1 many
CAISAEDTQYF TRBV10-3 few
CASSLVGQTKETQYF TRBV7-2 NA
CSAQTVGDEKLFF TRBV20-1 many
CASSPTSQDEQYF TRBV3-1 NA
CASSVIIVGAFNEKLFF TRBV9 NA
CASSLLAGGIRNEQFF TRBV4-3 many
CASSVQADTQYF TRBV9 NA
CASSPANFRGPHEQYF TRBV6-5 many
CSVAQGVNEQFF TRBV29-1 many
CASSSSGGGGELFF TRBV11-2 NA
CASSEGLALYEQYF TRBV2 NA
CSVEGETGYSGANVLTF TRBV29-1 many
CSARIPEGYTF TRBV20-1 NA
CAISESGRPDTQYF TRBV10-3 few
CSARDWDRSSYEQYF TRBV20-1 NA
CASSLGHRGLETQYF TRBV5-1 few
CASSSVSGGSTDTQYF TRBV5-1 NA
CSARDSAGNQAYEQYF TRBV20-1 few
CASSLVGSSGGQLFNEQFF TRBV12-3/TRBV12-4 NA
CASSPRDSQQETQYF TRBV19 NA
CASSSYRGQRNEQFF TRBV7-6 NA
CAISESRDGGYTF TRBV10-3 many
CASSNPLAATNTGELFF TRBV19 NA
CASSLRGSLSPNEQFF TRBV5-1 NA
CASHPDASSYEQYF TRBV5-1 NA
CASSWNRDSSYEQYF TRBV5-1 NA
CASSWTSGGDTQYF TRBV2 NA
CSAIGGSSYNEQFF TRBV20-1 few
CASSRGGGSNEQFF TRBV5-5 few
CASSPSVLIPNEQYF TRBV3-1 few
CASSQVQMGYTF TRBV3-1 few
CASSFEGRNYGYTF TRBV5-6 many
CASSPRAGGLAAYNEQFF TRBV9 few
CASSSKRGPNNEQFF TRBV6-6 NA
CASSLGGTSGSYEQYF TRBV7-2 many